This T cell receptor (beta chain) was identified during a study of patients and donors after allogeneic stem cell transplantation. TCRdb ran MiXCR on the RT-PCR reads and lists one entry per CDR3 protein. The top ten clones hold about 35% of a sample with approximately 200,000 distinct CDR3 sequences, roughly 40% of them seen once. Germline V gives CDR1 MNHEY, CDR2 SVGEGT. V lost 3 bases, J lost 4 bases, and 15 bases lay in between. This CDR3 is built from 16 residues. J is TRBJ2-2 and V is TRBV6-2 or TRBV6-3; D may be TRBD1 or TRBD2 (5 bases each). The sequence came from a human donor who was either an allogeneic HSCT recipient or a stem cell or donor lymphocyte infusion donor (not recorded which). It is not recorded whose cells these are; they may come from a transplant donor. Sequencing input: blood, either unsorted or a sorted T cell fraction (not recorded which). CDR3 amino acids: CASSYRGTASTGELFF. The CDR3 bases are TGTGCCAGCAGTTATCGAGGGACGGCTAGCACCGGGGAGCTGTTTTTT.